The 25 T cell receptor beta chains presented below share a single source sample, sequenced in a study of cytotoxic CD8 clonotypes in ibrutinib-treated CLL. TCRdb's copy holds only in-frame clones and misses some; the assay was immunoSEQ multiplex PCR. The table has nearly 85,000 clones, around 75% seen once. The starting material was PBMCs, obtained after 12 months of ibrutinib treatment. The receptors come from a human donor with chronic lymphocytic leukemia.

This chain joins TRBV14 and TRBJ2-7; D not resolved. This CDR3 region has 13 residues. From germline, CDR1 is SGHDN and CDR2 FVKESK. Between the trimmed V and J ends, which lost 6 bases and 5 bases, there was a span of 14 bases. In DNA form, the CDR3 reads TGTGCCAGCAGTTACGCGTCCGGGCACGAGCAGTACTTC. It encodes CASSYASGHEQYF.

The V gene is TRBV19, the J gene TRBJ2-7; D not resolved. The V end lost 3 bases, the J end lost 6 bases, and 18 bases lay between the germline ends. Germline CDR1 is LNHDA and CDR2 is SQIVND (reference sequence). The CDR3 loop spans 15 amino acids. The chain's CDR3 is CASSIIAVHGTEQYF. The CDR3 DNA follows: TGTGCCAGTAGTATTATTGCGGTTCATGGCACCGAGCAGTACTTC.

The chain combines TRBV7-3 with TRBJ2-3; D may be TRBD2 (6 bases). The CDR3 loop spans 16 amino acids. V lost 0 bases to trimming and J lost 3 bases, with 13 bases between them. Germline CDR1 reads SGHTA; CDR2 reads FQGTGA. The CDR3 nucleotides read TGTGCCAGCAGCTTAACTCTGACGGGGGAAACAGATACGCAGTATTTT. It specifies CASSLTLTGETDTQYF.

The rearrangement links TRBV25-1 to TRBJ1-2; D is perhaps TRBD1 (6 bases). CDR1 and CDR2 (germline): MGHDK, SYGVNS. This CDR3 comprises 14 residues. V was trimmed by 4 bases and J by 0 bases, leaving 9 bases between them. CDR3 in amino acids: CASSVGGPNYGYTF. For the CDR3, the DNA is TGTGCCAGCAGTGTTGGGGGGCCTAACTATGGCTACACCTTC.

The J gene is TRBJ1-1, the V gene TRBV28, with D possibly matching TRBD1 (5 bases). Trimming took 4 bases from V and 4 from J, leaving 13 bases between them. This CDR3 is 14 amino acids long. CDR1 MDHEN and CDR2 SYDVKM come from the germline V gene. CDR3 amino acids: CASSYGGEGTEAFF. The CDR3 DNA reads TGTGCCAGCAGTTATGGGGGGGAAGGCACTGAAGCTTTCTTT.

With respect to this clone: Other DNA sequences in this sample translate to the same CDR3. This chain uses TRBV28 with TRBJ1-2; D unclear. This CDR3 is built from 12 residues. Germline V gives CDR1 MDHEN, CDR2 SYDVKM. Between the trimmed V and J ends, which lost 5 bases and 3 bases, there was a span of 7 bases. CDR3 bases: TGTGCCAGCAGTGAAGGAGACTATGGCTACACCTTC. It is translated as CASSEGDYGYTF.

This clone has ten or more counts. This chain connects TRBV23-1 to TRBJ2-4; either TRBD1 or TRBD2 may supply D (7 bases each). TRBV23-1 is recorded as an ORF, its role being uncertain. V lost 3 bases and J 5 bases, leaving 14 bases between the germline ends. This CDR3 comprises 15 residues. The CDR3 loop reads CASSHPRGGENIQYF. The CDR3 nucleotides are TGCGCCAGCAGTCACCCCAGGGGGGGGGAAAACATTCAGTACTTC.

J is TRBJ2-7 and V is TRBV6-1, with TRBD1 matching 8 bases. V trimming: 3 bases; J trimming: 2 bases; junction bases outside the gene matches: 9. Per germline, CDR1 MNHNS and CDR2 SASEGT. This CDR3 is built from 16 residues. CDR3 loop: CASSDQGAQNPYEQYF. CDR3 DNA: TGTGCCAGCAGTGACCAGGGGGCGCAAAACCCCTACGAGCAGTACTTC.

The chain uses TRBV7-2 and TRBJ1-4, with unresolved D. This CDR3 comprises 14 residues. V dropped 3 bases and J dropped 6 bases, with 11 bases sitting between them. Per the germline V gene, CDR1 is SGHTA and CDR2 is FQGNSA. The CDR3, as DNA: TGTGCCAGCAGCTTCCACGGTGGTGATGAAAAACTGTTTTTT. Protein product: CASSFHGGDEKLFF.

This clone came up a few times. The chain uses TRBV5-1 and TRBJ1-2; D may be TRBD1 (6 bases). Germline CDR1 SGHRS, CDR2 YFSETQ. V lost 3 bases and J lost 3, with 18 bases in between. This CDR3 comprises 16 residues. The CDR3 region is CASSSRGTGLHYGYTF. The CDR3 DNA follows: TGCGCCAGCAGCTCCCGTGGTACAGGGCTCCACTATGGCTACACCTTC.

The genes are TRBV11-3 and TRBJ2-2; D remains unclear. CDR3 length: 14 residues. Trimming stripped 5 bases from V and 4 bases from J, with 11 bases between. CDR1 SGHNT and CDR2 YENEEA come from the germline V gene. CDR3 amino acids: CASSPSTFTGELFF. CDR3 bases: TGTGCCAGCAGCCCATCGACCTTCACCGGGGAGCTGTTTTTT.

The CDR3 protein is CASSQDSVTNYGYTF. In DNA form, the CDR3 reads TGCGCCAGCAGCCAAGATTCTGTAACTAACTATGGCTACACCTTC. The J gene is TRBJ1-2, the V gene TRBV4-1; no definite D call. The V end was cut by 0 bases, the J end by 0 bases, with 8 bases between. The CDR3 contains 15 residues. The V gene's germline CDR1 is MGHRA and CDR2 YSYEKL.

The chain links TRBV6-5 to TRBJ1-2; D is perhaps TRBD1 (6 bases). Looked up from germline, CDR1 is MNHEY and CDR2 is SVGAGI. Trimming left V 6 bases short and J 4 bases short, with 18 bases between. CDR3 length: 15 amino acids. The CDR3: CASSQGGAYGYGYTF. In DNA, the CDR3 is TGTGCCAGCAGCCAAGGGGGGGCGTATGGCTATGGCTACACCTTC.

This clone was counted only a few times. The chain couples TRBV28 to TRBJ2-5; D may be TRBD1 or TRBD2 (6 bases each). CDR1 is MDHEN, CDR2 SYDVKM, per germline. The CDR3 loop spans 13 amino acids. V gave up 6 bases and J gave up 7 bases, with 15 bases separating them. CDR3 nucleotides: TGTGCCAGCAGCCTAGGGGGGCCACGGACCCAGTACTTC. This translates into CASSLGGPRTQYF. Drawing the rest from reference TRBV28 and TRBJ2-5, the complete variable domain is DVKVTQSSRYLVKRTGEKVFLECVQDMDHENMFWYRQDPGLGLRLIYFSYDVKMKEKGDIPEGYSVSREKKERFSLILESASTNQTSMYLCASSLGGPRTQYFGPGTRLLVL.

The CDR3 bases are TGTGCCAGCAGCACCCGCACGGGGGCGAACACTGAAGCTTTCTTT. Translated: CASSTRTGANTEAFF. The chain joins TRBV7-6 to TRBJ1-1, with TRBD1 as a possible D gene (6 bases). The V and J ends lost 5 bases and 1 base respectively, with 14 bases between them. The CDR3 extends over 15 amino acids. Per the germline V gene, CDR1 is SGHVS and CDR2 is FNYEAQ.

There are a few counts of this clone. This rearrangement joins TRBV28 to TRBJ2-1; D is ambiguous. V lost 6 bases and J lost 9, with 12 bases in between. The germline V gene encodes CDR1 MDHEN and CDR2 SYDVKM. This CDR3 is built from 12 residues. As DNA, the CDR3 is TGTGCCAGCAGGCCCCCGGGTCCTGAGCAGTTCTTC. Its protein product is CASRPPGPEQFF.

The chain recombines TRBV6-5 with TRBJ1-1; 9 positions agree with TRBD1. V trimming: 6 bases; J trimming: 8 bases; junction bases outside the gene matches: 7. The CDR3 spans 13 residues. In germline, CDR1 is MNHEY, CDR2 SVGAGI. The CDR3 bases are TGTGCCAGCAGGGGAACAGGGGGCTTAGAAGCTTTCTTT. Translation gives CASRGTGGLEAFF.

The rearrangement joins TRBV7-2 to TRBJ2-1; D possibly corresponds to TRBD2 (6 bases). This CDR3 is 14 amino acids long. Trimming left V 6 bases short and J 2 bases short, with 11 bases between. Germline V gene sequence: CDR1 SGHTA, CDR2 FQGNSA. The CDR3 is CASRWGGAYNEQFF. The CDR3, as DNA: TGTGCCAGCAGGTGGGGCGGGGCCTACAATGAGCAGTTCTTC.

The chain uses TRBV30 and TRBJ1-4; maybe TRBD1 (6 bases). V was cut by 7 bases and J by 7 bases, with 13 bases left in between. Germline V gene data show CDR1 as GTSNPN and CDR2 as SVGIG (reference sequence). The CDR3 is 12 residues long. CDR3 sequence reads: CASRGDTEKLFF. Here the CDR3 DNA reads TGTGCCTCGAGGGGGGACACTGAAAAACTGTTTTTT.

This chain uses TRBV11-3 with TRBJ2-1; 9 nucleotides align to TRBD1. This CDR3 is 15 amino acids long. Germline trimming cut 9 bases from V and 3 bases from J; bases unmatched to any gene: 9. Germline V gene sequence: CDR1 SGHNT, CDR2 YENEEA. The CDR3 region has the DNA TGTGCCAGACGACCCGGGACAGGGCTCTACAATGAGCAGTTCTTC. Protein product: CARRPGTGLYNEQFF.

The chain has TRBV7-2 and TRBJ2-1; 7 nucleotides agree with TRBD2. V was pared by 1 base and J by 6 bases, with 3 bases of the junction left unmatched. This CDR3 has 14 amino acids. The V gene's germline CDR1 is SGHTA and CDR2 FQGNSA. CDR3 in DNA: TGTGCCAGCAGCTTAGGGCGGGAGCTCAATGAGCAGTTCTTC. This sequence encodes CASSLGRELNEQFF.

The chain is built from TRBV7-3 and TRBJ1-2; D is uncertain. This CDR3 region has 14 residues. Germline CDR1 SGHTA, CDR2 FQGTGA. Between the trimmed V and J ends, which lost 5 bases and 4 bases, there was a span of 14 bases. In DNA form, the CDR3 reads TGTGCCAGCAGCCCCAGGCCCGGAGCCTATGGCTACACCTTC. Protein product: CASSPRPGAYGYTF.

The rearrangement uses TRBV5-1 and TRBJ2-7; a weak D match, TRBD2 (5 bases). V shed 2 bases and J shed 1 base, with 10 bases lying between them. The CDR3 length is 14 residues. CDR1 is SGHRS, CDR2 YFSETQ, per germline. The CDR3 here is CASSLDGKSYEQYF. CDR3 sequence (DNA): TGCGCCAGCAGCTTAGACGGGAAGTCCTACGAGCAGTACTTC.

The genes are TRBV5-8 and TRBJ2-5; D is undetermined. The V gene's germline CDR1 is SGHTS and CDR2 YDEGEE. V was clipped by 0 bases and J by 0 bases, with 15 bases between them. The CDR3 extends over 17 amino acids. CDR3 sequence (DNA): TGTGCCAGCAGCTTGGGGGCTTTGGGCGGACACCAAGAGACCCAGTACTTC. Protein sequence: CASSLGALGGHQETQYF.

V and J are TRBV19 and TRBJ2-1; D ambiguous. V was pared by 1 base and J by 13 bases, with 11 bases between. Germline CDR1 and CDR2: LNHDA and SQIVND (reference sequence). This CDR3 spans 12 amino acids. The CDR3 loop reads CASSIVGRAQFF. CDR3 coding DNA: TGTGCCAGTAGTATAGTGGGCAGAGCACAGTTCTTC.